The sample holds a few counts of the clone carrying this T cell receptor beta chain. No antigen is known for it. The data belong to a study of T-cell reconstitution after alpha-beta-depleted transplantation in children. Study conclusions and caveats: Several hundred rapidly expanded clones from non-depleted graft cells reportedly supplied alpha-beta T cells about two months post-transplant. Some patients' high day-60 TCRbeta diversity was traced to surviving recipient T cells and thymic progenitors. Counts and diversity of T cells one year after transplant came mostly from newly produced T cells.

Library preparation (for TCRbeta) was performed with unique molecular identifiers. MiXCR, run by TCRdb on the PCR reads, gives a single entry per CDR3 protein. The table lists 80,000 to 100,000 distinct CDR3 sequences, 20% to 30% of them singletons. V dropped 1 base and J dropped 4 bases, with 11 bases sitting between them. Germline assignment: CDR1 LGHDT and CDR2 YNNKEL (reference sequence). The CDR3 runs 14 residues. This chain connects TRBV3-1 to TRBJ2-7; perhaps TRBD1 as D (5 bases). This TCR derives from a boy younger than 10 with acute lymphoblastic leukemia, due to receive a stem cell transplant. This sample comprised PBMCs, obtained before TCRalphabeta/CD19-depleted stem cell transplant. The CDR3 bases are TGTGCCAGCAGCCAAGCAGGGTACGCTTACGAGCAGTACTTC. Its protein product is CASSQAGYAYEQYF.